These 11 T cell receptor beta chains were sequenced from one sample in a study of cytomegalovirus exposure and HLA in healthy donors. PCR involved 60 Vbeta and 13 Jbeta primers. The data were produced by immunoSEQ multiplex PCR, yet TCRdb's version contains in-frame clones alone and is incomplete. This table has about 160,000 clones, around 80% appearing once. Sequenced input: PBMCs. All receptors derive from a man aged 18 to 30 in good health and CMV-seronegative.

This chain joins TRBV7-9 and TRBJ1-3; no clear D. The germline V and J ends were trimmed by 2 bases and 4 bases, with 15 bases remaining between them. This CDR3 region has 16 residues. Per germline, CDR1 SEHNR and CDR2 FQNEAQ (reference sequence). Here the CDR3 DNA reads TGTGCCAGCAGCTTATACGGGTACATGAGAGGAAACACCATATATTTT. Protein: CASSLYGYMRGNTIYF. The whole variable domain, filled in from reference TRBV7-9 and TRBJ1-3, reads DTGVSQNPRHKITKRGQNVTFRCDPISEHNRLYWYRQTLGQGPEFLTYFQNEAQLEKSRLLSDRFSAERPKGSFSTLEIQRTEQGDSAMYLCASSLYGYMRGNTIYFGEGSWLTVV.

This clone was counted a few times. This chain links TRBV5-5 with TRBJ2-5; TRBD2 aligns across 10 bases. Germline assignment: CDR1 SGHKS and CDR2 YYEKEE (reference sequence). V was pared by 0 bases and J by 2 bases, with 4 bases of the junction left unmatched. CDR3 size: 16 residues. In DNA form, the CDR3 reads TGTGCCAGCAGCTTGGAGGGACTAGCGTTACAAGAGACCCAGTACTTC. It is translated as CASSLEGLALQETQYF.

This sequence joins TRBV5-4 and TRBJ2-3, with 11 bases aligning to TRBD2. The CDR3 spans 16 residues. The V and J ends lost 1 base and 0 bases, in that order; junction bases with no gene match: 1. Germline V gene sequence: CDR1 SGHNT, CDR2 YYREEE (reference sequence). The CDR3 nucleotides read TGTGCCAGCAGCTTGAGGACTAGCGGGAGCACAGATACGCAGTATTTT. Residues: CASSLRTSGSTDTQYF.

The gene calls are TRBV11-2 and TRBJ2-7; TRBD2 matches 16 bases. The CDR3 totals 17 residues. Germline loops: CDR1 SGHAT, CDR2 FQNNGV. Trimming removed 7 bases from V and 6 bases from J; junction bases left unmatched: 12. CDR3 region: CASMRGTSGRAWGEQYF. CDR3 in DNA: TGTGCCAGCATGAGGGGGACTAGCGGGAGGGCCTGGGGCGAGCAGTACTTC. Using reference TRBV11-2 and TRBJ2-7 for the parts outside the CDR3, the full variable domain is EAGVAQSPRYKIIEKRQSVAFWCNPISGHATLYWYQQILGQGPKLLIQFQNNGVVDDSQLPKDRFSAERLKGVDSTLKIQPAKLEDSAVYLCASMRGTSGRAWGEQYFGPGTRLTVT.

The chain uses TRBV28 and TRBJ1-3, with a tentative D call TRBD1 (5 bases). The ends were cut back, 8 bases at V and 9 bases at J, with 14 bases in the middle. This CDR3 has 12 amino acids. The V gene's germline CDR1 is MDHEN and CDR2 SYDVKM. This CDR3 reads CASRPPGGTIYF. CDR3 DNA sequence: TGTGCCAGCCGCCCGCCGGGGGGCACCATATATTTT.

V and J are TRBV2 and TRBJ2-1; TRBD1 might be the D (6 bases). CDR1 is SNHLY and CDR2 is FYNNEI in the germline V gene. V was pared by 3 bases and J by 8 bases, with 11 bases between. This CDR3 region has 13 residues. The CDR3 DNA is TGTGCCAGCAGTGACGGCAGGGGAGATGAGCAGTTCTTC. Translated: CASSDGRGDEQFF.

The genes are TRBV2 and TRBJ1-5; tentatively, D is TRBD1 (5 bases). This CDR3 is built from 14 residues. Germline assignment: CDR1 SNHLY and CDR2 FYNNEI. Trimming left V 5 bases short and J 3 bases short, with 11 bases between. CDR3: CASSLRDSNQPQHF. The CDR3 DNA sequence: TGTGCCAGCAGTCTCCGGGACTCCAATCAGCCCCAGCATTTT.

The CDR3 reads CASSSPGTQYF. The CDR3 region has the DNA TGCGCCAGCAGTTCCCCGGGGACCCAGTACTTC. This chain uses TRBV5-1 with TRBJ2-5; D remains ambiguous. Per the germline V gene, CDR1 is SGHRS and CDR2 is YFSETQ. V was pared by 5 bases and J by 7 bases, with 9 bases between. The CDR3 contains 11 residues.

The chain employs TRBV5-1 and TRBJ2-3; D possibly corresponds to TRBD1 (6 bases). V was cut by 4 bases and J by 2 bases, with 17 bases left in between. This CDR3 has 16 residues. CDR1 is SGHRS, CDR2 YFSETQ, per germline. This CDR3 reads CASSISDSVNTDTQYF. The CDR3 DNA follows: TGCGCCAGCAGCATTTCGGACAGCGTTAACACAGATACGCAGTATTTT.

V usage is TRBV27 and J usage is TRBJ1-2, with D possibly matching TRBD1 (5 bases). Germline CDR1 is MNHEY and CDR2 is SMNVEV (reference sequence). This CDR3 has 13 residues. V was clipped by 2 bases and J by 7 bases, with 11 bases between them. The CDR3 here is CASSLKGWSGYTF. The DNA of the CDR3 is TGTGCCAGCAGTTTAAAGGGGTGGTCTGGCTACACCTTC.

V gene TRBV11-2 combines with J gene TRBJ1-1; 7 positions match TRBD1. Germline trimming cut 2 bases from V and 0 bases from J; bases unmatched to any gene: 3. Germline V gene lookup returns CDR1 SGHAT and CDR2 FQNNGV. The CDR3 is 15 residues long. The CDR3 protein is CASSLRGQVNTEAFF. CDR3 bases: TGTGCCAGCAGCTTACGTGGACAGGTGAACACTGAAGCTTTCTTT.